Given below is one T cell receptor beta chain in context. The target antigen is unknown. The repertoire was sequenced with immunoSEQ multiplex PCR; TCRdb's copy has only in-frame clones and lacks some. The sample comprises about 130,000 clones, over 85% of which are singletons, and more than 0.02% rests with the top ten. Thymus specimens were resections from corrective heart surgery. Finnish infants who were healthy and having corrective surgery for congenital heart defects made up the donors. The sample belongs to a study of human thymus T cells. This CDR3 region has 14 residues. CDR1 SGHTA and CDR2 FQGNSA come from the germline V gene. V lost 4 bases, J lost 8 bases, and 7 bases stayed unmatched. Points from the study as a whole: Thymic and blood repertoires appeared to show biased V and J gene usage.

The sequenced material came from thymus tissue. This sequence was found in a boy less than two years old with a congenital heart defect but otherwise immunologically healthy. The chain recombines TRBV7-2 with TRBJ2-3; 9 bases map to TRBD2. The CDR3 region is CASSSGTSRGTQYF. Written as DNA, the CDR3 is TGTGCCAGCAGCTCCGGGACTAGCCGAGGTACGCAGTATTTT. Complete variable domain (other parts from reference TRBV7-2 and TRBJ2-3): GAGVSQSPSNKVTEKGKDVELRCDPISGHTALYWYRQSLGQGLEFLIYFQGNSAPDKSGLPSDRFSAERTGGSVSTLTIQRTQQEDSAVYLCASSSGTSRGTQYFGPGTRLTVL.